The T cell receptor (beta chain) under discussion was sequenced for a study of low-dose radiotherapy and immunotherapy resistance in tumors. Background on the study: Intravenous administration to patients comprised nivolumab at 240 mg every two weeks and ipilimumab at 1 mg/kg every six weeks. Study patients were administered oral aspirin at 300 mg daily for four cycles from cycle 1 day 1.

Documented time point: after trial treatment. Documented treatment: LDRT plus nivolumab, ipilimumab, low-dose cyclophosphamide and aspirin (RACIN trial). The donors' treatment consisted of nivolumab, ipilimumab, aspirin, low-dose cyclophosphamide and low-dose radiotherapy. This clonotype was seen once. Covering alpha and beta chains, TRAV- and TRBV-specific primers were used for the first-strand cDNA. A constant-region primer paired with the V-primer adapter amplified TCRs over approximately 18 PCR cycles. Via MiXCR, TCRdb re-called the reads, giving one row per CDR3 protein. The sample lists about 97,000 distinct CDR3 sequences; more than 20% were seen once. This CDR3 spans 17 amino acids. The V end was cut by 0 bases, the J end by 4 bases, with 16 bases between. The germline V gene encodes CDR1 SGDLS and CDR2 YYNGEE.

The clonotype originates from a male donor with prostate cancer. The source material was PBMCs, sampled after low-dose radiotherapy plus immunotherapy. J is TRBJ2-2 and V is TRBV9; either TRBD1 or TRBD2 may supply D (5 bases each). The CDR3 reads CASSVGLGALGTGELFF. In DNA, the CDR3 is TGTGCCAGCAGCGTAGGACTCGGGGCCCTTGGCACCGGGGAGCTGTTTTTT.